These T cell receptor beta chains were read from a single sample in a study of T cell responses to AZD1222 COVID-19 vaccine. Assay: immunoSEQ multiplex PCR; the TCRdb copy retains only in-frame clones and omits some. The sample records more than 70,000 clones, 87% being singletons. Specimen: peripheral blood, collected on day 0 of AZD1222 vaccination. Every receptor here comes from an adult in good health. The CDR3 runs from the conserved cysteine through the conserved F or W. Fields, in order: V gene, J gene, clone size, CDR3 length, D gene, CDR3 protein, CDR3 DNA. The D gene is left open where the match is weak. The listing skips clone size in some rows; elsewhere it reads once, few, many or a size class.

>TRBV12-3/TRBV12-4|TRBJ2-7|few|10|NA
CASSLTEQYF
TGTGCCAGCAGTTTGACCGAGCAGTACTTC
>TRBV5-1|TRBJ1-5|NA|15|NA
CASSLFGEGNQPQHF
TGCGCCAGCAGCTTGTTTGGGGAGGGCAATCAGCCCCAGCATTTT
>TRBV6-6|TRBJ1-2|once|16|NA
CASSYSNWQGNYGYTF
TGTGCCAGCAGTTACTCGAACTGGCAGGGGAACTATGGCTACACCTTC
>TRBV5-5|TRBJ1-1|NA|13|TRBD1
CASRQTGDTEAFF
TGTGCCAGCAGGCAGACAGGGGACACTGAAGCTTTCTTT
>TRBV10-1|TRBJ2-1|NA|16|TRBD2
CASSESTSGIYNEQFF
TGCGCCAGCAGTGAGTCGACTAGCGGGATCTACAATGAGCAGTTCTTC
>TRBV6-5|TRBJ1-1|NA|15|NA
CASSYLGSSGTEAFF
TGTGCCAGCAGTTACTTGGGCAGTTCGGGCACTGAAGCTTTCTTT
>TRBV5-4|TRBJ1-1|NA|15|NA
CASSPPETMNTEAFF
TGTGCCAGCAGCCCTCCGGAGACCATGAACACTGAAGCTTTCTTT
>TRBV19|TRBJ2-5|NA|12|NA
CASRRQGETQYF
TGTGCCAGTAGACGACAAGGAGAGACCCAGTACTTC
>TRBV4-1|TRBJ1-5|NA|15|NA
CASSQVGPGHQPQHF
TGCGCCAGCAGCCAAGTAGGGCCAGGGCATCAGCCCCAGCATTTT
>TRBV12-5|TRBJ1-1|NA|12|NA
CASGLVGTEAFF
TGTGCTAGTGGTTTGGTAGGGACTGAAGCTTTCTTT
>TRBV7-3|TRBJ2-7|many|15|NA
CASSPHVGKVYEQYF
TGTGCCAGCAGCCCACACGTGGGGAAAGTCTACGAGCAGTACTTC
>TRBV7-9|TRBJ2-5|NA|14|TRBD2
CASSLGLAGETQYF
TGTGCCAGCAGCCTAGGACTAGCGGGAGAGACCCAGTACTTC
>TRBV5-6|TRBJ1-1|NA|13|NA
CASSLERHTEAFF
TGTGCCAGCAGCTTGGAAAGGCACACTGAAGCTTTCTTT
>TRBV3-1/TRBV3-2|TRBJ2-3|NA|16|TRBD2
CASSGGLAGAKDTQYF
TGTGCCAGCAGCGGAGGACTAGCGGGAGCTAAAGATACGCAGTATTTT
>TRBV19|TRBJ1-1|NA|14|TRBD1
CASSRQGMNTEAFF
TGTGCCAGTAGCCGACAGGGGATGAACACTGAAGCTTTCTTT
>TRBV11-2|TRBJ1-1|once|15|NA
CASSTQRVGNTEAFF
TGTGCCAGCAGCACACAAAGGGTGGGGAACACTGAAGCTTTCTTT
>TRBV6-5|TRBJ1-3|NA|14|NA
CASSYLRSGNTIYF
TGTGCCAGCAGTTATCTCCGCTCTGGAAACACCATATATTTT
>TRBV3-1/TRBV3-2|TRBJ1-4|once|13|NA
CASSQRGGEKLFF
TGTGCCAGCAGCCAACGAGGAGGAGAAAAACTGTTTTTT
>TRBV6-5|TRBJ1-6|NA|14|NA
CASSTNSYNSPLHF
TGTGCCAGCAGTACGAACTCCTATAATTCACCCCTCCACTTT
>TRBV5-1|TRBJ2-7|NA|16|TRBD2
CASSQTLAGGAYEQYF
TGCGCCAGCAGCCAGACACTAGCGGGAGGAGCCTACGAGCAGTACTTC
>TRBV7-9|TRBJ2-3|NA|14|NA
CASSLTGGTDTQYF
TGTGCCAGCAGCTTAACGGGGGGCACAGATACGCAGTATTTT
>TRBV15|TRBJ2-7|NA|15|TRBD2
CATSFGLAEPYEQYF
TGTGCCACCAGCTTTGGACTAGCGGAACCCTACGAGCAGTACTTC
>TRBV7-6|TRBJ2-1|once|20|NA
CASSLVRGSVRGDYYNEQFF
TGTGCCAGCAGCTTAGTTCGAGGGTCGGTACGCGGAGACTACTACAATGAGCAGTTCTTC
>TRBV27|TRBJ1-3|NA|18|NA
CASSFASPQLGRENTIYF
TGTGCCAGCAGTTTTGCATCCCCTCAACTCGGGAGGGAAAACACCATATATTTT
>TRBV5-1|TRBJ2-7|NA|14|TRBD2
CASSPGRVTNEQYF
TGCGCCAGCAGCCCGGGGAGGGTGACGAACGAGCAGTACTTC
>TRBV6-5|TRBJ1-2|NA|13|TRBD1
CASSPTGDYGYTF
TGTGCCAGCAGTCCGACAGGGGACTATGGCTACACCTTC
>TRBV7-8|TRBJ1-6|NA|18|TRBD1
CASSLVKGAGSYNSPLHF
TGTGCCAGCAGCTTAGTCAAGGGGGCGGGCTCCTATAATTCACCCCTCCACTTT